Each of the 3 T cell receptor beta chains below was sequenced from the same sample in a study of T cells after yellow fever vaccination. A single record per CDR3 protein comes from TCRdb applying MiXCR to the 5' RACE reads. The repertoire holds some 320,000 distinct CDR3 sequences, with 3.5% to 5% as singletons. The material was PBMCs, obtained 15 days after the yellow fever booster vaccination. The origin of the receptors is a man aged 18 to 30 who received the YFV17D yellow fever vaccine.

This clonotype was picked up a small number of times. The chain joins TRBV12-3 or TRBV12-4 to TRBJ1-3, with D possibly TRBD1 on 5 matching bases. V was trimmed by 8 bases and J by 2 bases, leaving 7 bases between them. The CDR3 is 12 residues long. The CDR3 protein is CASQGAGNTIYF. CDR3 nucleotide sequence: TGTGCCAGCCAAGGGGCTGGAAACACCATATATTTT.

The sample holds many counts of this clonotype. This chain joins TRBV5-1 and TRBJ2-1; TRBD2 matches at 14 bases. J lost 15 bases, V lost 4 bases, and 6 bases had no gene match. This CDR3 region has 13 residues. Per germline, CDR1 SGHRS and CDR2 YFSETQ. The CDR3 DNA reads TGCGCCAGCAGCACGGGACTAGCGGGGGCGGGGTTCTTC. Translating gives CASSTGLAGAGFF.

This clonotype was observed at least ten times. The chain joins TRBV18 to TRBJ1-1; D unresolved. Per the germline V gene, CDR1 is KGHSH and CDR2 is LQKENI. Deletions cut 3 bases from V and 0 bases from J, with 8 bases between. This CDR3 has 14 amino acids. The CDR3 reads CASSPGYMNTEAFF. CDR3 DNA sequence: TGTGCCAGCTCACCGGGATATATGAACACTGAAGCTTTCTTT. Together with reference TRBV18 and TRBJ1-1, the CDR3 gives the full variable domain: NAGVMQNPRHLVRRRGQEARLRCSPMKGHSHVYWYRQLPEEGLKFMVYLQKENIIDESGMPKERFSAEFPKEGPSILRIQQVVRGDSAAYFCASSPGYMNTEAFFGQGTRLTVV.